The 2 T cell receptor beta chains below all came from one sample that was sequenced in a study of immune evolution from preneoplasia to lung adenocarcinoma. Profiled with immunoSEQ multiplex PCR; TCRdb holds only in-frame clones, not every one. The data show more than 7,000 clones, about 81% seen once. Sequencing was performed on FFPE lung adenocarcinoma in situ tissue. Source of these receptors: a person between 65 and 79 years old with lung adenocarcinoma.

A few counts support this clone. The chain links TRBV6-5 to TRBJ2-3, with D perhaps TRBD2 (5 bases). This CDR3 comprises 16 residues. The ends were cut back, 0 bases at V and 1 base at J, with 11 bases in the middle. The germline gives CDR1 MNHEY, CDR2 SVGAGI. This CDR3 reads CASSYSPPGGTDTQYF. CDR3 nucleotides: TGTGCCAGCAGTTACTCCCCCCCCGGGGGCACAGATACGCAGTATTTT.

The chain couples TRBV19 to TRBJ1-6, with a weak D call TRBD1 (6 bases). Germline lookup yields CDR1 LNHDA and CDR2 SQIVND (reference sequence). The CDR3 has 16 amino acids. Trimming cost V 7 bases and J 2 bases, with 15 bases left between them. CDR3 residues: CASNPGGGAYNSPLHF. The CDR3 DNA sequence: TGTGCCAGTAACCCCGGAGGGGGGGCCTATAATTCACCCCTCCACTTT.